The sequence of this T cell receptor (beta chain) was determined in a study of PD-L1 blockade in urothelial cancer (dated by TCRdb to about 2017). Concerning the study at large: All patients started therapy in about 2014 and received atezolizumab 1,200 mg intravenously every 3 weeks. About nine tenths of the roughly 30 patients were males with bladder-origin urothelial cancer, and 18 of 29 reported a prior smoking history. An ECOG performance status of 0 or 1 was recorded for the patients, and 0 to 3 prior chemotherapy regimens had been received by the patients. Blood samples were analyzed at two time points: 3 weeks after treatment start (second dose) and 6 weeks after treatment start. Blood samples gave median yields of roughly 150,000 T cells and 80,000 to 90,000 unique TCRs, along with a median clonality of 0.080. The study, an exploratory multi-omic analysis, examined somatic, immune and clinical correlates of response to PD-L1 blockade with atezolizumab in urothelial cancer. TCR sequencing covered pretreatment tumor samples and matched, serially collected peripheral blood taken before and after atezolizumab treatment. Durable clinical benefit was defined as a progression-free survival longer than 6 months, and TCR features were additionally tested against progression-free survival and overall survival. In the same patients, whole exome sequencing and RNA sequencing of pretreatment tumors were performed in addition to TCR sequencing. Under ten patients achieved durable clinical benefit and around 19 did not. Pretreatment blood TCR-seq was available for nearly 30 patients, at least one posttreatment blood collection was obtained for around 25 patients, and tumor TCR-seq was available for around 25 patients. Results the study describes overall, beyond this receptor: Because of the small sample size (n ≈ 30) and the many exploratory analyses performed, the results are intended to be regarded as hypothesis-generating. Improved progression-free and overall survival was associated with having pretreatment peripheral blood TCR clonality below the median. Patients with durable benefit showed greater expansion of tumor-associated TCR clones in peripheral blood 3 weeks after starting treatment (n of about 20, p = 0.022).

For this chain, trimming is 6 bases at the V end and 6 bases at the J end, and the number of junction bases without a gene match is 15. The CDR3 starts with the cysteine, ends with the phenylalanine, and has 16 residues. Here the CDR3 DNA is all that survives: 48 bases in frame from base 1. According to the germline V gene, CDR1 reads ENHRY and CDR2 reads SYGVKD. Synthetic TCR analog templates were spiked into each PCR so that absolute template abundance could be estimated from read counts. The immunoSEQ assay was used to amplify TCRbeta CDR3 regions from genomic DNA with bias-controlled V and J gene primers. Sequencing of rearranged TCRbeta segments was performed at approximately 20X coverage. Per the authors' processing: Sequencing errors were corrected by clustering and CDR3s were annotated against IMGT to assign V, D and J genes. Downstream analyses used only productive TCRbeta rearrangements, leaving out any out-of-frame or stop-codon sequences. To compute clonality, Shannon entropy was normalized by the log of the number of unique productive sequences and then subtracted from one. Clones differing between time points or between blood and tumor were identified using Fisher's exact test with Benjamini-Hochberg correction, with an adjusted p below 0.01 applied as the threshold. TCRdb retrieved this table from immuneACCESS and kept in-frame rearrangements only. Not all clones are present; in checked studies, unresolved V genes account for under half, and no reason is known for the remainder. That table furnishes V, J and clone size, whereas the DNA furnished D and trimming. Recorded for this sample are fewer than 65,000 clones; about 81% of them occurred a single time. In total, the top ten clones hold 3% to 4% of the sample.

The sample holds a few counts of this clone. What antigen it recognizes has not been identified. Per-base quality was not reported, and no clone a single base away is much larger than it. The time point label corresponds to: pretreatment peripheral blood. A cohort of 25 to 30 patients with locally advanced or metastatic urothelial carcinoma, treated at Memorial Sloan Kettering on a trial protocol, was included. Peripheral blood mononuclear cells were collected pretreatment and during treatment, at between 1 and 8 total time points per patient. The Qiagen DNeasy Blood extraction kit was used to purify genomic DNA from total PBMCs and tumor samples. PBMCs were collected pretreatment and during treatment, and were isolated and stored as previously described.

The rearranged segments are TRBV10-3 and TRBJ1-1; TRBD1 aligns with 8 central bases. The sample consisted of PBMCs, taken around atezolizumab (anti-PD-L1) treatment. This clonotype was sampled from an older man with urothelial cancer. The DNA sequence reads TGTGCCATCAGGGGTGGACAGGGCCTGGGTAGGTCTGAAGCTTTCTTT. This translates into CAIRGGQGLGRSEAFF.